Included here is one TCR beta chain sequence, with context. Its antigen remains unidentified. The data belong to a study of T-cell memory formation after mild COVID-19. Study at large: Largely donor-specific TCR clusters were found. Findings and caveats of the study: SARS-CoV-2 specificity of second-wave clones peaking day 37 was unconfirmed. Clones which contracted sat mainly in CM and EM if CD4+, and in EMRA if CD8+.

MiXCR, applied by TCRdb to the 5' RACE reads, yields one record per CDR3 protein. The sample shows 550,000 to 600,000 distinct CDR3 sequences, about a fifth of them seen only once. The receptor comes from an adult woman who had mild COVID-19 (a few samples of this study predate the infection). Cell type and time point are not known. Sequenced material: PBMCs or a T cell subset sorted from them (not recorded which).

CDR3 loop: CATSRDPPGGGQETQYF. As DNA, the CDR3 is TGTGCCACCAGCAGAGATCCCCCAGGGGGAGGCCAAGAGACCCAGTACTTC. This chain links TRBV15 with TRBJ2-5, with a tentative D call TRBD1 (7 bases). Trimming cost V 0 bases and J 1 base, with 15 bases left between them. There are 17 residues in the CDR3. CDR1 and CDR2 (germline): LNHNV, YYDKDF (reference sequence).